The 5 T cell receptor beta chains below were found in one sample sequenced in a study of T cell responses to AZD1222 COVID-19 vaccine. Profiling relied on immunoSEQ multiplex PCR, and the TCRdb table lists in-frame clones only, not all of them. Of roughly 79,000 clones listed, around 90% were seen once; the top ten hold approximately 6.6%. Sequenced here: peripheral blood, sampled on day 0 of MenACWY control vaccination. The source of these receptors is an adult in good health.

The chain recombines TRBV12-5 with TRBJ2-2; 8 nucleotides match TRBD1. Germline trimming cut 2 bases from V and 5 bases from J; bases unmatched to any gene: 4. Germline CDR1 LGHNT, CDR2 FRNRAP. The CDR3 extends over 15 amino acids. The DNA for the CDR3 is TGTGCTAGTGGTTTGACAGGGGGTCGAACCGGGGAGCTGTTTTTT. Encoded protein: CASGLTGGRTGELFF.

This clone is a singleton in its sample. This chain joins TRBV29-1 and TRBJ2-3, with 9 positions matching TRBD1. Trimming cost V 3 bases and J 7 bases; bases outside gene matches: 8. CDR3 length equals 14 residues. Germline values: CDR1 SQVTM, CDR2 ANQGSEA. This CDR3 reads CSVDPGQGGNTQYF. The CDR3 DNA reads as TGCAGCGTTGACCCGGGACAGGGAGGGAATACGCAGTATTTT.

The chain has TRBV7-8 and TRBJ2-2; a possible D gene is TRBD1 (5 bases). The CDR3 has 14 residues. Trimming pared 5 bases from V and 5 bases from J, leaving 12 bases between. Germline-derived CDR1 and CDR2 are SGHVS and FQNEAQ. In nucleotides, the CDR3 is TGTGCCAGCAGCCCCCAGGGCGGAACCGGGGAGCTGTTTTTT. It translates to CASSPQGGTGELFF.

CDR3 in DNA: TGTGCCAGCAGCTTATGTGGGGGCCCGAAGAACACTGAAGCTTTCTTT. It specifies CASSLCGGPKNTEAFF. The gene calls are TRBV7-7 and TRBJ1-1; a weak D match, TRBD1 (6 bases). The CDR3 consists of 16 residues. V was pared by 2 bases and J by 1 base, with 14 bases between. Germline V gene data show CDR1 as SSHAT and CDR2 as FNYEAQ (reference sequence).

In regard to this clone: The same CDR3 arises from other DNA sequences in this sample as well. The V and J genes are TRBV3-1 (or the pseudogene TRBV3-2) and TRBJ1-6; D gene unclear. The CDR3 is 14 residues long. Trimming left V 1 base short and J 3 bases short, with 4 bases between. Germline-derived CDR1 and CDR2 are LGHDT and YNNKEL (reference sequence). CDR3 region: CASSQGDYNSPLHF. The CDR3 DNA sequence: TGTGCCAGCAGCCAAGGGGACTATAATTCACCCCTCCACTTT.